A selection of T cell receptor beta chains follows, all from one sample in a study of T-cell memory formation after mild COVID-19. TCRdb independently ran MiXCR on the 5' RACE reads; one entry per CDR3 protein. The sample consists of approximately 410,000 distinct CDR3 sequences, around 22% of them appearing once. Sequencing input: PBMCs or a T cell subset sorted from them (not recorded which). These TCRs come from an adult woman who had mild COVID-19 (a few samples of this study predate the infection). Cell type and time point are not known. The CDR3 runs from the conserved cysteine through the conserved F or W. The order of the fields is CDR3 length, J gene, clone size, V gene, D gene, CDR3 protein, CDR3 DNA. The D gene is left open where the match is weak. A row's size may be missing; if present it is once, few, many or a size class.

>13|TRBJ1-6|few|TRBV15|NA
CATSRDTNSPLHF
TGTGCCACCAGCCGGGACACTAATTCACCCCTCCACTTT
>15|TRBJ2-3|many|TRBV4-1|NA
CASSQEATRTDTQYF
TGCGCCAGCAGCCAAGAAGCAACCCGAACAGATACGCAGTATTTT
>15|TRBJ2-5|few|TRBV9|TRBD2
CASSTAGGLEEAQYF
TGTGCCAGCAGCACAGCGGGGGGGCTGGAAGAGGCCCAGTACTTC
>15|TRBJ2-3|NA|TRBV9|NA
CASSVGASWANTQYF
TGTGCCAGCAGCGTAGGGGCTAGTTGGGCAAATACGCAGTATTTT
>9|TRBJ1-6|NA|TRBV21-1|NA
CASHSPLHF
TGTGCCAGCCATTCACCCCTCCACTTT
>15|TRBJ2-7|NA|TRBV10-3|NA
CAIRPGTPSSYEQYF
TGTGCCATCAGACCCGGGACACCTTCCTCCTACGAGCAGTACTTC
>17|TRBJ2-1|NA|TRBV4-3|TRBD2
CASSQEPAGGELDEQFF
TGCGCCAGCAGCCAAGAACCCGCGGGAGGGGAGCTCGATGAGCAGTTCTTC
>14|TRBJ2-5|many|TRBV5-1|NA
CASSLVASQETQYF
TGCGCCAGCAGCTTGGTGGCTAGCCAAGAGACCCAGTACTTC
>18|TRBJ2-6|NA|TRBV5-1|TRBD1
CASSPGQGFYSGANVLTF
TGCGCCAGCAGCCCAGGACAGGGTTTTTATTCTGGGGCCAACGTCCTGACTTTC
>16|TRBJ1-6|NA|TRBV5-1|TRBD1
CASSLGWTGDASPLHF
TGCGCCAGCAGCTTGGGTTGGACAGGAGACGCTTCACCCCTCCACTTT
>16|TRBJ2-7|NA|TRBV5-1|TRBD1
CASSSPHRGRTYEQYF
TGCGCCAGCAGCTCTCCGCACAGGGGGCGAACCTACGAGCAGTACTTC
>16|TRBJ2-7|few|TRBV7-6|NA
CASSSSDGTPSYEQYF
TGTGCCAGCAGCTCTTCAGACGGGACACCCTCCTACGAGCAGTACTTC
>14|TRBJ1-6|NA|TRBV27|NA
CASGKTGYNSPLHF
TGTGCCAGCGGCAAGACGGGATATAATTCACCCCTCCACTTT
>17|TRBJ1-4|NA|TRBV4-1|TRBD1
CASSPTGLYGENEKLFF
TGCGCCAGCAGTCCGACAGGGCTCTACGGTGAAAATGAAAAACTGTTTTTT
>14|TRBJ2-3|NA|TRBV6-6|TRBD1
CASSYQRQGDTQYF
TGTGCCAGCAGTTATCAACGACAGGGGGATACGCAGTATTTT
>13|TRBJ2-2|many|TRBV19|NA
CASSIPWAGELFF
TGTGCCAGTAGTATCCCCTGGGCCGGGGAGCTGTTTTTT
>17|TRBJ2-7|NA|TRBV23-1|TRBD2
CASSPKQPGSGGYEQYF
TGCGCCAGCAGCCCGAAACAACCGGGTTCCGGGGGGTACGAGCAGTACTTC
>15|TRBJ2-3|few|TRBV7-2|NA
CASSSYTVSTDTQYF
TGTGCCAGCAGCTCTTATACCGTTAGCACAGATACGCAGTATTTT
>15|TRBJ2-1|NA|TRBV9|NA
CASSVGTGAYNEQFF
TGTGCCAGCAGCGTAGGGACGGGGGCATACAATGAGCAGTTCTTC
>14|TRBJ2-7|few|TRBV12-3/TRBV12-4|NA
CASSFHRSSYEQYF
TGTGCCAGCAGTTTTCACAGGTCTTCCTACGAGCAGTACTTC
>16|TRBJ2-3|NA|TRBV29-1|NA
CSVEDPSSRGTDTQYF
TGCAGCGTTGAAGACCCAAGTTCAAGGGGCACAGATACGCAGTATTTT
>14|TRBJ2-7|NA|TRBV5-1|NA
CASSLDSRSYEQYF
TGCGCCAGCAGCTTGGATAGCAGATCCTACGAGCAGTACTTC
>14|TRBJ2-2|NA|TRBV15|NA
CATSREQGTGELFF
TGTGCCACCAGCAGGGAACAGGGTACCGGGGAGCTGTTTTTT
>14|TRBJ2-7|NA|TRBV7-9|NA
CASSSRDTTYEQYF
TGTGCCAGCAGCTCCCGGGACACCACCTACGAGCAGTACTTC
>16|TRBJ2-1|NA|TRBV7-6|TRBD2
CASSLGGSGDYNEQFF
TGTGCCAGCAGCTTAGGCGGTAGCGGGGACTACAATGAGCAGTTCTTC
>13|TRBJ2-1|NA|TRBV7-2|NA
CASSFYGYNEQFF
TGTGCCAGCAGCTTTTACGGCTACAATGAGCAGTTCTTC
>15|TRBJ2-5|few|TRBV12-3/TRBV12-4|NA
CASSLYGTAQETQYF
TGTGCCAGCAGTTTATACGGGACGGCCCAAGAGACCCAGTACTTC
>15|TRBJ2-1|many|TRBV9|NA
CASSVGTITGNEQFF
TGTGCCAGCAGCGTAGGTACAATCACAGGGAATGAGCAGTTCTTC
>16|TRBJ2-7|NA|TRBV25-1|NA
CASSESGAGSSYEQYF
TGTGCCAGCAGTGAATCCGGGGCAGGGAGCTCCTACGAGCAGTACTTC
>13|TRBJ2-5|few|TRBV20-1|NA
CSALGQSQETQYF
TGCAGTGCTCTCGGACAGTCCCAAGAGACCCAGTACTTC
>15|TRBJ2-1|NA|TRBV5-5|TRBD2
CASRGRGGSYNEQFF
TGTGCCAGCAGGGGACGGGGGGGCTCCTACAATGAGCAGTTCTTC
>14|TRBJ1-2|few|TRBV7-3|NA
CASSLRGDDYGYTF
TGTGCCAGCAGCTTAAGAGGAGATGACTATGGCTACACCTTC
>15|TRBJ2-6|many|TRBV9|NA
CASSVLGHGANVLTF
TGTGCCAGCAGCGTTCTAGGGCACGGGGCCAACGTCCTGACTTTC
>15|TRBJ1-5|few|TRBV10-2|NA
CASSESRSGNQPQHF
TGCGCCAGCAGTGAGTCGAGATCGGGGAATCAGCCCCAGCATTTT
>17|TRBJ2-6|few|TRBV7-2|NA
CASSLQFRVSGANVLTF
TGTGCCAGCAGCCTTCAGTTCAGGGTTTCCGGGGCCAACGTCCTGACTTTC
>17|TRBJ1-4|few|TRBV15|TRBD1
CATSRQRTGPTNEKLFF
TGTGCCACCAGCAGACAAAGGACAGGCCCAACTAATGAAAAACTGTTTTTT
>16|TRBJ2-5|few|TRBV11-2|TRBD1
CASSRPGQGLLETQYF
TGTGCCAGCAGCCGACCGGGACAGGGACTACTAGAGACCCAGTACTTC
>15|TRBJ1-1|NA|TRBV6-5|NA
CASRFGRQVNTEAFF
TGTGCCAGCAGATTCGGTCGTCAGGTGAACACTGAAGCTTTCTTT
>16|TRBJ2-1|NA|TRBV5-1|TRBD2
CASSLDASGGAGEQFF
TGCGCCAGCAGCTTGGATGCTAGCGGGGGGGCCGGTGAGCAGTTCTTC
>13|TRBJ2-7|few|TRBV5-1|TRBD1
CASSKGQDYEQYF
TGCGCCAGCAGCAAAGGACAGGACTACGAGCAGTACTTC
>14|TRBJ2-3|NA|TRBV6-5|NA
CASKEPLGTDTQYF
TGTGCCAGCAAGGAGCCCCTAGGGACAGATACGCAGTATTTT
>16|TRBJ2-5|NA|TRBV24-1|TRBD1
CATSDSGTGLQETQYF
TGTGCCACCAGTGATTCCGGGACAGGACTTCAAGAGACCCAGTACTTC
>13|TRBJ1-2|NA|TRBV24-1|NA
CATSDTTRVGEHF
TGTGCCACCAGTGATACTACCCGTGTCGGCGAACACTTC
>14|TRBJ1-6|NA|TRBV27|NA
CASTRDRGDSPLHF
TGTGCCAGCACCAGGGATAGGGGTGATTCACCCCTCCACTTT
>12|TRBJ2-7|few|TRBV27|TRBD2
CASMGGSYEQYF
TGTGCCAGCATGGGGGGGTCCTACGAGCAGTACTTC
>14|TRBJ2-1|few|TRBV5-1|NA
CASSPRGEDNEQFF
TGCGCCAGCAGCCCTAGAGGGGAAGACAATGAGCAGTTCTTC
>15|TRBJ2-5|NA|TRBV20-1|TRBD2
CSARDPSGLEETQYF
TGCAGTGCTAGAGACCCTAGCGGGCTAGAAGAGACCCAGTACTTC
>15|TRBJ1-1|medium-sized|TRBV4-1|TRBD1
CASSQLRDRGSEAFF
TGCGCCAGCAGCCAGCTCCGGGACAGGGGGTCTGAAGCTTTCTTT